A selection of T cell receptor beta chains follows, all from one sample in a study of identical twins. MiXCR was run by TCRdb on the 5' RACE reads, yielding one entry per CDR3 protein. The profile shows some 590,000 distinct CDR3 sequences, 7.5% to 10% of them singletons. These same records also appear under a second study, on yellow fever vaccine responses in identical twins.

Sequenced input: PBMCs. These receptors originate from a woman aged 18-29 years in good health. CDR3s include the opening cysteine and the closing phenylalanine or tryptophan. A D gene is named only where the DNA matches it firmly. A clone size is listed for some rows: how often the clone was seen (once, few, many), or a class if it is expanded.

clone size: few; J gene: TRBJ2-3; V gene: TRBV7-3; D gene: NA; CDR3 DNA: TGTGCCAGCAGTCGAGGGGGGGAGGCAACAGATACGCAGTATTTT; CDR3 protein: CASSRGGEATDTQYF
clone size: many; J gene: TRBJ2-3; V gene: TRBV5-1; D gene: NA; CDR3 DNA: TGCGCCAGCAGCTTAGACGGGGGGCCAGATACGCAGTATTTT; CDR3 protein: CASSLDGGPDTQYF
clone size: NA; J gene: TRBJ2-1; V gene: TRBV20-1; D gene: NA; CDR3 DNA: TGCAGTGCCAATCCCCGAACAGGGCGCAATGAGCAGTTCTTC; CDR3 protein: CSANPRTGRNEQFF
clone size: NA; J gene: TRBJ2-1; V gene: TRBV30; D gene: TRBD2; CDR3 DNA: TGTGCCTGGACCCCAGAGACTAGCGGGAGGGTTAATGAGCAGTTCTTC; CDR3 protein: CAWTPETSGRVNEQFF
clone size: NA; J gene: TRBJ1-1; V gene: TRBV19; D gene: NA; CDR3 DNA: TGTGCCAGTATGTTGCGGGTGATGAACACTGAAGCTTTCTTT; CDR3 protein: CASMLRVMNTEAFF
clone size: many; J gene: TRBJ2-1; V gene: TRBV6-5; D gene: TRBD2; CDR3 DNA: TGTGCCAGCAGTTACATGACTAGCGGGGGGAACAATGAGCAGTTCTTC; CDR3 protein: CASSYMTSGGNNEQFF
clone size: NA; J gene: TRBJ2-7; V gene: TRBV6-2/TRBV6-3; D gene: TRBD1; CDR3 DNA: TGTGCCAGCAGACCTCTGGGACAGGGCTACGAGCAGTACTTC; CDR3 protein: CASRPLGQGYEQYF
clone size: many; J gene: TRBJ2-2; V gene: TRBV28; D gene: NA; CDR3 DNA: TGTGCCAGCAGTTTAGTGGCCCCCGGAGGTGTGCTGTTTTTT; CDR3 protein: CASSLVAPGGVLFF
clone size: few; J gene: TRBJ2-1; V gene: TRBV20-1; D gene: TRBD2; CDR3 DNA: TGCAGTGCCGAGGGGGGACTAGCGGTTTACAATGAGCAGTTCTTC; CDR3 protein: CSAEGGLAVYNEQFF
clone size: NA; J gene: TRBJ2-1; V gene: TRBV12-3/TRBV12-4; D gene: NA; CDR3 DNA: TGTGCCAGCATCCGTTCGGCGGGGTGGGGCTCTGAGCAGTTCTTC; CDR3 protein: CASIRSAGWGSEQFF
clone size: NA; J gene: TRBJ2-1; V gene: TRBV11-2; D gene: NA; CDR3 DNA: TGTGCCAGCAGCGGGAGACTACTCGATGAGCAGTTCTTC; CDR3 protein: CASSGRLLDEQFF
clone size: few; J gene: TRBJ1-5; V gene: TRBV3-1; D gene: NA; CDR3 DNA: TGTGCCAGCAGCCAACAACGCAGCAATCAGCCCCAGCATTTT; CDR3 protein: CASSQQRSNQPQHF
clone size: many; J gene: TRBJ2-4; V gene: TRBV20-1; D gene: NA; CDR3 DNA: TGCAGTGCTAGAGATAGGTCGCCTGGGTCTCTAGCCAAAAACATTCAGTACTTC; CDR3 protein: CSARDRSPGSLAKNIQYF
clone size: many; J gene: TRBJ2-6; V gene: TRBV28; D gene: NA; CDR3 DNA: TGTGCCAGCAGTTTGTCCACAGGCTCTGGGGCCAACGTCCTGACTTTC; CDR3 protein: CASSLSTGSGANVLTF
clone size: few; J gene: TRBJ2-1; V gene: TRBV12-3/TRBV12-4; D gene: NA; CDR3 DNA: TGTGCCAGCAGTCCAGGGGGGGGTGAGCAGTTCTTC; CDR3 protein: CASSPGGGEQFF
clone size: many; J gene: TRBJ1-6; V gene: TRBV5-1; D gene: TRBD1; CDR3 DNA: TGCGCCAGCAGCCTGACGTCGACAGGGGCCTATAATTCACCCCTCCACTTT; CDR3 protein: CASSLTSTGAYNSPLHF
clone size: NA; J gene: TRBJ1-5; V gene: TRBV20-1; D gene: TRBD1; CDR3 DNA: TGCAGTGCTAGACCGGACAGGGTGCAGCCCCAGCATTTT; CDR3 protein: CSARPDRVQPQHF
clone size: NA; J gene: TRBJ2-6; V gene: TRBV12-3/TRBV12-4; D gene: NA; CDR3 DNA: TGTGCCAGCAGTTTTACAGGATTATTTGTCTCTGGGGCCAACGTCCTGACTTTC; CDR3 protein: CASSFTGLFVSGANVLTF
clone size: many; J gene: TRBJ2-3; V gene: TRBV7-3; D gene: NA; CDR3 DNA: TGTGCCAGCCACCTGTGTCGACGCAAAGGGACAGATACGCAGTATTTT; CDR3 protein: CASHLCRRKGTDTQYF
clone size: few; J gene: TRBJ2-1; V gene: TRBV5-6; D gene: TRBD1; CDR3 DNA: TGTGCCAGCAGCCCTAGATCTTCGACAGGGACACATGAGCAGTTCTTC; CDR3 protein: CASSPRSSTGTHEQFF